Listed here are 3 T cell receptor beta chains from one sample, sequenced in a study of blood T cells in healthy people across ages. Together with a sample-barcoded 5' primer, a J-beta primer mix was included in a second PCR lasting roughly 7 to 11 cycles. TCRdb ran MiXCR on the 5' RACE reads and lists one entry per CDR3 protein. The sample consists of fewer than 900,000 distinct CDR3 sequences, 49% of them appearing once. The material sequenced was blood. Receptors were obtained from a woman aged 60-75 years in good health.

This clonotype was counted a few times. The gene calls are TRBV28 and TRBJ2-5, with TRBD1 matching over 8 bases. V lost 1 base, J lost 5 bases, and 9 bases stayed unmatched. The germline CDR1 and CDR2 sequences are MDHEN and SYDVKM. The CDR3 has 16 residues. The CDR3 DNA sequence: TGTGCCAGCAGTTTATCCCCGGACAGGGCCTCGGAGACCCAGTACTTC. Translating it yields CASSLSPDRASETQYF.

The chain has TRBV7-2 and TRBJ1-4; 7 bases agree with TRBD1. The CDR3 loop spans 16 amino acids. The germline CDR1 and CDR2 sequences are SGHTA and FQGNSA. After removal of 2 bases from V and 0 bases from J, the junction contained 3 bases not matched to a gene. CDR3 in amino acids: CASSLLQGSTNEKLFF. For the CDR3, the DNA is TGTGCCAGCAGCTTATTACAGGGGTCAACTAATGAAAAACTGTTTTTT.

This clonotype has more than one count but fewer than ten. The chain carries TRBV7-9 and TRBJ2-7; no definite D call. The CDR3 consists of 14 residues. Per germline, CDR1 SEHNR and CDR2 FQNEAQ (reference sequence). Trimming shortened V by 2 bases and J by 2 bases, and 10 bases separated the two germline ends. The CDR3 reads CASSLTADTYEQYF. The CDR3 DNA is TGTGCCAGCAGCTTAACGGCGGATACCTACGAGCAGTACTTC. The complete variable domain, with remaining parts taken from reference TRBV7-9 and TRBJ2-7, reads DTGVSQNPRHKITKRGQNVTFRCDPISEHNRLYWYRQTLGQGPEFLTYFQNEAQLEKSRLLSDRFSAERPKGSFSTLEIQRTEQGDSAMYLCASSLTADTYEQYFGPGTRLTVT.